One and the same sample provided the 23 T cell receptor beta chains below, sequenced in a study of technical replicates of blood from four donors. TCRdb keeps only in-frame clones here, not all; method: immunoSEQ multiplex PCR. The profile shows tens of thousands of clones, approximately 90% of them singletons. The sequenced sample was PBMCs. The receptors shown here come from a human donor in good health. Some clones in this sample may be carry-over from other donors' samples.

The rearrangement uses TRBV9 and TRBJ1-6, with D maybe TRBD1 (6 bases). The CDR3 has 17 residues. CDR1 and CDR2 (germline): SGDLS, YYNGEE. The V end lost 0 bases, the J end lost 0 bases, and 10 bases lay between the germline ends. For the CDR3, the DNA is TGTGCCAGCAGCGTAGAGGGGGTGAGCTCCTATAATTCACCCCTCCACTTT. The encoded protein is CASSVEGVSSYNSPLHF. The variable domain in full, completed from reference TRBV9 and TRBJ1-6, reads DSGVTQTPKHLITATGQRVTLRCSPRSGDLSVYWYQQSLDQGLQFLIQYYNGEERAKGNILERFSAQQFPDLHSELNLSSLELGDSALYFCASSVEGVSSYNSPLHFGNGTRLTVT.

This chain joins TRBV7-9 and TRBJ2-1; D is undetermined. This CDR3 is built from 13 residues. CDR1 and CDR2 (germline): SEHNR, FQNEAQ (reference sequence). Trimming cost V 1 base and J 6 bases, with 7 bases left between them. The chain's CDR3 is CASSLVTANEQFF. In DNA, the CDR3 is TGTGCCAGCAGCTTAGTAACAGCCAATGAGCAGTTCTTC.

The genes are TRBV19 and TRBJ2-6; 9 nucleotides match TRBD1. The CDR3 totals 16 residues. The ends lost 5 bases at V and 0 bases at J; junction bases unmatched: 2. The germline CDR1 and CDR2 sequences are LNHDA and SQIVND (reference sequence). In DNA form, the CDR3 reads TGTGCCAGTAGTCAGACAGGGGGCTCTGGGGCCAACGTCCTGACTTTC. Translating it yields CASSQTGGSGANVLTF.

The chain has TRBV29-1 and TRBJ2-5, with a possible D match to TRBD2 (6 bases). V lost 7 bases and J lost 0, with 15 bases in between. The CDR3 totals 14 residues. Per the germline V gene, CDR1 is SQVTM and CDR2 is ANQGSEA. CDR3: CSAGGPSYQETQYF. CDR3 DNA sequence: TGCAGCGCCGGGGGACCCTCGTACCAAGAGACCCAGTACTTC.

This chain connects TRBV2 to TRBJ2-7; 9 bases align to TRBD1. The length of the CDR3 is 12 residues. CDR1 is SNHLY and CDR2 is FYNNEI in the germline V gene. V was pared by 8 bases and J by 6 bases, with 5 bases of the junction left unmatched. The CDR3 loop is CASGQGWGEQYF. The CDR3 DNA reads as TGTGCCAGCGGACAGGGGTGGGGCGAGCAGTACTTC.

This clone appeared once. The V call is TRBV27, the J call TRBJ1-1; 9 bases match TRBD1. This CDR3 comprises 14 residues. V gave up 6 bases and J gave up 4 bases; unmatched junction bases: 6. Per the germline V gene, CDR1 is MNHEY and CDR2 is SMNVEV (reference sequence). For the CDR3, the DNA is TGTGCCAGCAGCAGGACAGGGGCGGCCACTGAAGCTTTCTTT. It is translated as CASSRTGAATEAFF.

The chain has TRBV4-3 and TRBJ2-7; TRBD1 matches at 8 bases. The CDR3 loop spans 15 amino acids. The ends lost 0 bases at V and 3 bases at J; junction bases unmatched: 4. Looked up from germline, CDR1 is LGHNA and CDR2 is YSLEER. In DNA form, the CDR3 reads TGCGCCAGCAGCCAAGATACGGACAGGGTCTACGAGCAGTACTTC. Translated: CASSQDTDRVYEQYF.

This chain joins TRBV4-1 and TRBJ1-5, with TRBD1 as a possible D gene (5 bases). Germline assignment: CDR1 MGHRA and CDR2 YSYEKL. V lost 8 bases, J lost 2 bases, and 13 bases lay in between. This CDR3 is built from 14 residues. The CDR3 sequence is CASSTREGNQPQHF. DNA for the CDR3: TGCGCCAGCTCGACCAGGGAGGGCAATCAGCCCCAGCATTTT.

The chain couples TRBV12-5 to TRBJ1-1; D gene uncertain. The CDR3 extends over 13 amino acids. V lost 1 base to trimming and J lost 7 bases, with 10 bases between them. Looked up from germline, CDR1 is LGHNT and CDR2 is FRNRAP. The CDR3 nucleotides read TGTGCTAGTGGTTTGGGAGAATCTGGTGAAGCTTTCTTT. Translated, it gives CASGLGESGEAFF.

The chain carries TRBV7-6 and TRBJ2-5; 7 nucleotides agree with TRBD2. Trimming cost V 4 bases and J 5 bases; bases outside gene matches: 13. The CDR3 runs to 16 residues. The germline V gene has CDR1 SGHVS and CDR2 FNYEAQ. The CDR3 DNA reads as TGTGCCAGCAGCTGGGGGAGCGGGGCTTCGGGGGAGACCCAGTACTTC. This gives the protein CASSWGSGASGETQYF.

The chain recombines TRBV5-6 with TRBJ1-5; maybe TRBD1 (5 bases). In germline, CDR1 is SGHDT, CDR2 YYEEEE. V was clipped by 3 bases and J by 9 bases, with 19 bases between them. This CDR3 comprises 15 residues. CDR3 protein: CASSSRQTLPRPQHF. Here the CDR3 DNA reads TGTGCCAGCAGCTCCCGACAGACCCTGCCAAGGCCCCAGCATTTT.

The chain couples TRBV13 to TRBJ2-3, with 8 bases lining up with TRBD1. The CDR3 length is 15 residues. Germline loops: CDR1 PRHDT, CDR2 FYEKMQ (reference sequence). Trimming at V came to 5 bases and at J to 0 bases, leaving 4 bases not matched to a gene. In DNA form, the CDR3 reads TGTGCCAGCAGCCCAGACAGGGGAAGCACAGATACGCAGTATTTT. It encodes CASSPDRGSTDTQYF.

V is TRBV30 and J is TRBJ2-1; the D gene is possibly TRBD1 (6 bases). CDR3 length: 15 residues. With 0 bases removed from V and 6 bases from J, the gap between germline ends came to 15 bases. Germline CDR1 and CDR2: GTSNPN and SVGIG (reference sequence). CDR3 residues: CAWSVGTSGANEQFF. CDR3 nucleotide sequence: TGTGCCTGGAGTGTAGGGACCTCAGGGGCCAATGAGCAGTTCTTC.

The chain couples TRBV15 to TRBJ2-1; no clear D gene. This CDR3 contains 11 residues. The germline V and J ends were trimmed by 9 bases and 4 bases, with 7 bases remaining between them. CDR1 and CDR2 (germline): LNHNV, YYDKDF (reference sequence). CDR3 sequence reads: CATATYNEQFF. The CDR3, as DNA: TGTGCCACGGCGACTTACAATGAGCAGTTCTTC. The full variable domain, rest sourced from reference TRBV15 and TRBJ2-1, is DAMVIQNPRYQVTQFGKPVTLSCSQTLNHNVMYWYQQKSSQAPKLLFHYYDKDFNNEADTPDNFQSRRPNTSFCFLDIRSPGLGDTAMYLCATATYNEQFFGPGTRLTVL.

As concerns this clone: The same CDR3 also results from other DNA sequences found in this sample. The rearrangement joins TRBV7-3 to TRBJ1-3, with TRBD1 matching over 8 bases. V lost 5 bases, J lost 2 bases, and 2 bases stayed unmatched. The CDR3 runs to 14 residues. Per germline, CDR1 SGHTA and CDR2 FQGTGA. The CDR3 DNA reads TGTGCCAGCAGCCTGACAGGGGCTGGAAACACCATATATTTT. It is translated as CASSLTGAGNTIYF.

The V gene is TRBV6-1, the J gene TRBJ1-2; D may be TRBD1 (6 bases). The CDR3 contains 15 residues. V was trimmed by 2 bases and J by 5 bases, leaving 15 bases between them. In germline, CDR1 is MNHNS, CDR2 SASEGT. The CDR3 region is CASSEFLGAGYGYTF. The CDR3 bases are TGTGCCAGCAGTGAATTTCTGGGGGCGGGTTATGGCTACACCTTC.

The chain couples TRBV18 to TRBJ2-5, with D hard to call. V shed 0 bases and J shed 5 bases, with 13 bases lying between them. This CDR3 is built from 15 residues. Germline-derived CDR1 and CDR2 are KGHSH and LQKENI. In DNA, the CDR3 is TGTGCCAGCTCACCACCTACCGCAGAGAGGGAGACCCAGTACTTC. This gives the protein CASSPPTAERETQYF.

This clone was detected a few times. The chain employs TRBV19 and TRBJ1-1, with a tentative D call TRBD1 (5 bases). Germline lookup yields CDR1 LNHDA and CDR2 SQIVND (reference sequence). CDR3 length: 15 amino acids. Trimming cost V 5 bases and J 1 base, with 14 bases left between them. CDR3 sequence reads: CASSAPSGGNTEAFF. Written as DNA, the CDR3 is TGTGCCAGTAGTGCTCCCTCGGGGGGGAACACTGAAGCTTTCTTT.

This clone was seen just once. The rearrangement joins TRBV9 to TRBJ2-3; 7 nucleotides agree with TRBD2. Germline-derived CDR1 and CDR2 are SGDLS and YYNGEE. There are 18 residues in the CDR3. Trimming removed 0 bases from V and 0 bases from J; junction bases left unmatched: 10. The CDR3 spells CASSVGPAGTTSTDTQYF. DNA for the CDR3: TGTGCCAGCAGCGTAGGTCCAGCGGGGACTACGAGCACAGATACGCAGTATTTT. The whole variable domain, remainder taken from reference TRBV9 and TRBJ2-3, is DSGVTQTPKHLITATGQRVTLRCSPRSGDLSVYWYQQSLDQGLQFLIQYYNGEERAKGNILERFSAQQFPDLHSELNLSSLELGDSALYFCASSVGPAGTTSTDTQYFGPGTRLTVL.

The rearrangement uses TRBV19 and TRBJ2-2, with TRBD1 matching 10 bases. The germline CDR1 and CDR2 sequences are LNHDA and SQIVND (reference sequence). The trim removed 5 bases at V and 3 bases at J, leaving 0 bases unmatched. CDR3 length: 14 residues. CDR3 nucleotide sequence: TGTGCCAGTAGTGACAGGGGGCACACCGGGGAGCTGTTTTTT. This codes for CASSDRGHTGELFF. Full variable domain (remainder filled in from reference TRBV19 and TRBJ2-2): DGGITQSPKYLFRKEGQNVTLSCEQNLNHDAMYWYRQDPGQGLRLIYYSQIVNDFQKGDIAEGYSVSREKKESFPLTVTSAQKNPTAFYLCASSDRGHTGELFFGEGSRLTVL.

The rearrangement links TRBV7-3 to TRBJ2-1, with 9 bases fitting TRBD2. Germline CDR1 SGHTA, CDR2 FQGTGA. The CDR3 is made up of 15 amino acids. V was pared by 6 bases and J by 4 bases, with 7 bases of the junction left unmatched. CDR3 DNA: TGTGCCAGCAGTCAGACTAGCGGAGCATACAATGAGCAGTTCTTC. This encodes CASSQTSGAYNEQFF.

The CDR3 DNA follows: TGCGCCAGCAGCCTAGCGGCAGATACGCAGTATTTT. It codes for CASSLAADTQYF. The chain recombines TRBV4-1 with TRBJ2-3, with D tentatively TRBD2 (6 bases). V lost 4 bases to trimming and J lost 4 bases, with 6 bases between them. The CDR3 is made up of 12 amino acids. Germline V CDR1 and CDR2: MGHRA, YSYEKL.

The chain links TRBV19 to TRBJ2-3; 7 nucleotides align to TRBD2. Germline CDR1 is LNHDA and CDR2 is SQIVND (reference sequence). The CDR3 consists of 14 residues. The V and J ends lost 7 bases and 1 base, in that order; junction bases with no gene match: 5. CDR3: CASTFTSGTDTQYF. The CDR3 bases are TGTGCCAGTACGTTCACTAGCGGCACAGATACGCAGTATTTT. Using reference TRBV19 and TRBJ2-3 for the parts outside the CDR3, the full variable domain is DGGITQSPKYLFRKEGQNVTLSCEQNLNHDAMYWYRQDPGQGLRLIYYSQIVNDFQKGDIAEGYSVSREKKESFPLTVTSAQKNPTAFYLCASTFTSGTDTQYFGPGTRLTVL.